This T cell receptor (beta chain) stems from a study of a mutant IDH1 vaccine in newly diagnosed glioma. V trimming: 2 bases; J trimming: 4 bases; junction bases outside the gene matches: 3. CDR3 length equals 15 residues. Data came from immunoSEQ multiplex PCR; TCRdb stores just in-frame clones and leaves some out. The data contain about 98,000 clones, over 85% of them singletons. The time point denotes: baseline, week 1 (first vaccination visit). Treatment in this sample: pre-vaccination baseline after standard-of-care therapy. This receptor was taken from a woman between 50 and 59 years old with glioma. The source was PBMCs, collected from a glioma patient treated with radiotherapy, temozolomide or both. V and J are TRBV5-3 and TRBJ2-1; 10 bases map to TRBD2. TRBV5-3 is an open reading frame whose function is uncertain. CDR3 bases: TGTGCCAGAAGCTTCCGACTAGCGGGTTACAATGAGCAGTTCTTC. This sequence encodes CARSFRLAGYNEQFF.